This T cell receptor (beta chain) was identified during a study of blood T cell repertoires in COVID-19 (TCRdb year 2020). General notes on the study: The collaborator samples originated in the United States, Italy and Spain and spanned the acute and convalescent phases of COVID-19. Where available, HLA class I and class II types were taken from metadata supplied by the sample provider and were not determined by assay-based typing. The material from the prospective study consisted of cDNA or gDNA derived from T cells, B-cell-depleted T cells, or PBMCs. The repertoires were released in a freely available public database intended as a resource for research on the immune response to SARS-CoV-2. The samples were drawn from two sources: the first 160 participants of the ongoing ImmuneRACE study, and some 1,300 subjects contributed by 6 global collaborators. The sample metadata nearly always contained a de-identified subject ID, COVID-19 status, age in years and sex. The dataset comprised deeply sampled blood TCRbeta repertoires from subjects exposed to, actively infected with, or recovered from COVID-19.

About this clone: The antigen this receptor binds is unknown. No much larger clone exists at a distance of one base, and base qualities are not known.

The full study reports these points: The quantity of clinical and demographic metadata differed by source and by participant and was supplied without curation.

At one collaborating source in Seattle, patients were enrolled during active infection and were followed longitudinally through the course of disease. Whole blood was collected in K2EDTA tubes by collaborating institutions according to the institutions' own protocols. For TCRbeta analysis, collaborators shipped samples as frozen whole blood, isolated PBMCs, or DNA extracted from either of those sample types. V loses 4 bases at its end and J loses 8 bases; junction bases beyond the gene matches: 5. Reading from cysteine to phenylalanine, the CDR3 counts 15 amino acids. Only the CDR3 DNA is retained, 45 bases long and in frame from the first base. CDR1 and CDR2 are read off the germline V gene as SGHVS and FQNEAQ. TCRbeta CDR3 regions were amplified from genomic DNA using the immunoSEQ Assay, a bias-controlled multiplex PCR. As for the authors' bioinformatics: The number of nucleated cells in each sample was estimated by amplification of reference gene primers within the assay. Sequence reads were collapsed and filtered to measure the absolute abundance of every unique TCRbeta CDR3 rearrangement. For each sample, productive Simpson clonality was calculated by taking the square root of Simpson's diversity index across productive rearrangements. In its TCRdb copy, this immuneACCESS table keeps in-frame sequences only and misses some clones. Where compared with another copy, unresolved V genes explain less than half of these, and the others have no known cause. V and J calls and clone size are copied from that table; D and trimming were computed from the DNA. Recorded for this sample are about 130,000 clones; roughly 74% of them occurred a single time. The ten most abundant clones make up about 6.3% of the sample.

The receptor was isolated from a man older than 75 with COVID-19, enrolled during active disease. The rearrangement combines TRBV7-8 with TRBJ1-6, with 10 central nucleotides matching TRBD1. The sequenced material came from peripheral blood. The CDR3 region reads CASSSTGGRDSPLHF. The nucleotides read TGTGCCAGCAGCTCGACAGGGGGCCGGGATTCACCCCTCCACTTT.